This T cell receptor (beta chain) came from a study of blood T cell repertoires in COVID-19. Across the whole study: Whether acute or convalescent, the COVID-19 samples came from the United States, Italy and Spain. T cells, B-cell-depleted T cells, or PBMCs supplied cDNA or gDNA.

With V trimmed by 2 bases and J by 8 bases, 6 bases remained unmatched. CDR3 length: 15 amino acids. Per germline, CDR1 KGHSH and CDR2 LQKENI. In the study's own analysis: Nucleated cell counts were estimated from reference gene primer amplification. The data were produced by immunoSEQ multiplex PCR, yet TCRdb's version contains in-frame clones alone and is incomplete. V and J calls and clone size are copied from that table; D and trimming were computed from the DNA. The sample lists roughly 120,000 clones, approximately 80% occurring once. Sequencing was carried out using peripheral blood. The sequence was collected from a man between 65 and 80 years old with acute or convalescent COVID-19. V gene TRBV18 combines with J gene TRBJ2-1, with 10 bases aligning to TRBD2. The CDR3 DNA sequence: TGTGCCAGCTCACCAAGCGGGGGGGCCGGGGATGAGCAGTTCTTC. This codes for CASSPSGGAGDEQFF.